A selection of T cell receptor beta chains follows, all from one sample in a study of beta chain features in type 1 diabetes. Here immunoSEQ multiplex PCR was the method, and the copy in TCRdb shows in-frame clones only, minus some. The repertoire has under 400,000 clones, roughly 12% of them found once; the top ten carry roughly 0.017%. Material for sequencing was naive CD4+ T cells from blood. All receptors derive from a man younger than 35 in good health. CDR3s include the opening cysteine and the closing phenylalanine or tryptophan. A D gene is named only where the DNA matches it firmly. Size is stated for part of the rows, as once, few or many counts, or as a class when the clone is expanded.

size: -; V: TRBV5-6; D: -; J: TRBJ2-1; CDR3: CASSLDEGTTSDRQFF; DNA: TGTGCCAGCAGCTTGGATGAGGGGACGACTAGTGATAGGCAGTTCTTC
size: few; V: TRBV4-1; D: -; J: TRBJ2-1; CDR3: CASSQDGLRFF; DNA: TGCGCCAGCAGCCAAGATGGGCTTCGGTTCTTC
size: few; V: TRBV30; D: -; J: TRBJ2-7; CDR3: CAWSSNYEQYF; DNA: TGTGCCTGGAGTTCCAACTACGAGCAGTACTTC
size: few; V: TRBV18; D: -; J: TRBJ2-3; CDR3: CASSLASSTDTQYF; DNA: TGTGCCAGCTCACTCGCGTCTAGCACAGATACGCAGTATTTT
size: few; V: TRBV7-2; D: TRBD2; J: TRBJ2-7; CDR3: CASSSPFGAGASYEQYF; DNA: TGTGCCAGCAGCTCCCCCTTTGGAGCGGGAGCCAGCTACGAGCAGTACTTC
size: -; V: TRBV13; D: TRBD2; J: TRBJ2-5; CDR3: CASSLGLRLAGGLHQETQYF; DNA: TGTGCCAGCAGCTTAGGCCTTCGACTAGCGGGGGGACTACACCAAGAGACCCAGTACTTC
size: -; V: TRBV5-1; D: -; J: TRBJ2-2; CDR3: CASSLGGSGTGELFF; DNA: TGCGCCAGCAGCTTAGGGGGATCGGGCACCGGGGAGCTGTTTTTT
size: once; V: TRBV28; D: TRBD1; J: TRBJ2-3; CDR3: CASNGQGTDTQYF; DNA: TGTGCCAGCAATGGACAGGGAACAGATACGCAGTATTTT
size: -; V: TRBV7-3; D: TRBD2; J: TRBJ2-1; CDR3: CASSPREGLRNEQFF; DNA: TGTGCCAGCAGCCCCCGGGAGGGCCTTCGCAATGAGCAGTTCTTC
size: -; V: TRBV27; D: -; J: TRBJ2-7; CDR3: CASSLSGTHSYEQYF; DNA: TGTGCCAGCAGTTTATCCGGGACTCACTCCTACGAGCAGTACTTC
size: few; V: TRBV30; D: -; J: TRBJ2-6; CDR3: CAFNSGANVLTF; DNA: TGTGCCTTTAACTCTGGGGCCAACGTCCTGACTTTC
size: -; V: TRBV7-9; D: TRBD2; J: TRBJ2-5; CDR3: CASSFEVAGQETQYF; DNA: TGTGCCAGCAGCTTTGAGGTAGCGGGACAAGAGACCCAGTACTTC
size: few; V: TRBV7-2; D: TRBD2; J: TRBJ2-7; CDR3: CASSLVGLAGGSHEQYF; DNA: TGTGCCAGCAGCTTAGTAGGCCTAGCGGGAGGGTCCCACGAGCAGTACTTC
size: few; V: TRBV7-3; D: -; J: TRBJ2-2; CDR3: CASSSSDYSDAGELFF; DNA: TGTGCCAGCAGCTCCTCGGACTATTCCGACGCCGGGGAGCTGTTTTTT
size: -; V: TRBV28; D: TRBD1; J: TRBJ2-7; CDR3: CASGTAAPYEQYF; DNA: TGTGCCAGCGGGACAGCGGCCCCCTACGAGCAGTACTTC
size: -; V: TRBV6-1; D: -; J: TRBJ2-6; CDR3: CASTGANVLTF; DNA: TGTGCCAGCACGGGGGCCAACGTCCTGACTTTC
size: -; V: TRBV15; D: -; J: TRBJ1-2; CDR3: CATSREGRGHGYTF; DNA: TGTGCCACCAGCAGAGAGGGCAGGGGACATGGCTACACCTTC
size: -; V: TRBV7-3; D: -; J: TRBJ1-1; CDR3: CASRSNVDSTEAFF; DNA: TGTGCCAGCAGGTCAAATGTCGATAGCACTGAAGCTTTCTTT
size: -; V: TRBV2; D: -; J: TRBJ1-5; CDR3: CASSEGTGNQPQHF; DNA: TGTGCCAGCAGTGAAGGGACGGGGAATCAGCCCCAGCATTTT
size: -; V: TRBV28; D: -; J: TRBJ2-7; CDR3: CASSSPGHGSYEQYF; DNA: TGTGCCAGCAGTTCCCCGGGACACGGCTCCTACGAGCAGTACTTC
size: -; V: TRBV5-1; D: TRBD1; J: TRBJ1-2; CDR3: CASSPGQGFMAGYTF; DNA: TGCGCCAGCAGCCCAGGACAGGGGTTTATGGCTGGCTACACCTTC
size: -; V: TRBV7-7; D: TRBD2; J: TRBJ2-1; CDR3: CASSGGSSYNEQFF; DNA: TGTGCTAGCAGCGGCGGGAGCTCCTACAATGAGCAGTTCTTC